The TCR beta chain under discussion was sequenced for a study of prognosis after radiotherapy for stage I lung cancer. In the study overall: Several developed distant metastases after radiotherapy (median about 7 months), and some 16 had no significant progression.

Study outcomes and limitations: The median unique TCR clone count dropped from roughly 10,000 to 7,000 after stereotactic body radiation therapy. Patients without metastases reportedly showed TRBV and TRBJ gene usage unlike that of patients with metastases.

The germline V and J ends were trimmed by 4 bases and 4 bases, with 8 bases remaining between them. In germline, CDR1 is LGHDT, CDR2 YNNKEL (reference sequence). The CDR3 runs to 13 residues. This clonotype has at least ten counts. No antigen is known for it. Amplification of TCR beta CDR3 from genomic DNA used two-round multiplex PCR. Round-one PCR had primers specific to each TRBV and TRBJ gene. TCRdb called the multiplex PCR reads again in MiXCR, with one record for every CDR3 protein. Of tens of thousands of distinct CDR3 sequences in the sample, roughly 31% were seen once. The starting material was PBMCs, obtained before or after stereotactic body radiation therapy (not recorded which). The gene calls are TRBV3-1 and TRBJ2-1; D might be TRBD2 (5 bases). The TCR sequence derives from a donor of 50 years or more with non-small cell lung cancer. CDR3 DNA: TGTGCCAGCAGCCTTTCGGGATACAATGAGCAGTTCTTC. Amino acid sequence: CASSLSGYNEQFF.